These T cell receptor beta chains were read from a single sample in a study of cytomegalovirus exposure and HLA in healthy donors. Data came from immunoSEQ multiplex PCR; TCRdb stores just in-frame clones and leaves some out. The table has about 200,000 clones, 65% to 90% seen once; the top ten hold 1.1% to 1.5%. The sample comprised PBMCs. The receptors originated from a girl aged 10 to 17 in good health and CMV-seronegative. The CDR3 runs from the conserved cysteine through the conserved F or W. The D gene is left open where the match is weak. Expanded clones get a size class; other rows say once, few or many, or leave the size out.

V gene	clone size	D gene	J gene	CDR3 DNA	CDR3 protein
TRBV5-5	once	NA	TRBJ1-1	TGTGCCAGCAGCGCTCTCATCCAGGCAGCTTTCTTT	CASSALIQAAFF
TRBV10-2	once	NA	TRBJ2-7	TGCGCCAGCAGTGGAGTCCGAGGGCCTCAATACGAGCAGTACTTC	CASSGVRGPQYEQYF
TRBV5-1	many	NA	TRBJ2-5	TGCGCCAGCAGCTCTGGCCAGGGTAGGGAGACCCAGTACTTC	CASSSGQGRETQYF
TRBV6-1	NA	TRBD2	TRBJ2-2	TGTGCCAGCAGTGAAGTGGCGGGAGGGTACACCGGGGAGCTGTTTTTT	CASSEVAGGYTGELFF
TRBV5-1	once	TRBD2	TRBJ2-2	TGCGCCAGCAGCTTGATCGCGGGGGTAGGCACCGGGGAGCTGTTTTTT	CASSLIAGVGTGELFF
TRBV6-1	NA	NA	TRBJ1-1	TGTGCCAGCAGTGGCAGGGGACGTAACACTGAAGCTTTCTTT	CASSGRGRNTEAFF
TRBV4-2	NA	NA	TRBJ2-7	TGTGCCAGCAGCCAATGGCGGGACGCCTACGAGCAGTACTTC	CASSQWRDAYEQYF
TRBV19	NA	TRBD1	TRBJ2-7	TGTGCCAGTAAAATGGACAGGATCTCCTACGAGCAGTACTTC	CASKMDRISYEQYF
TRBV4-1	NA	TRBD1	TRBJ2-3	TGCGCCAGCAGCCAGACAGGGGCGGATACGCAGTATTTT	CASSQTGADTQYF
TRBV6-6	NA	NA	TRBJ1-6	TGTGCCAGCAGTTTTCAGTCAAATTCACCCCTCCACTTT	CASSFQSNSPLHF
TRBV7-9	once	NA	TRBJ1-6	TGTGCCAGCAGCTTAGGAGGTTCACCCCTCCACTTT	CASSLGGSPLHF
TRBV5-1	NA	NA	TRBJ1-1	TGCGCCAGCAGCTTGGGGAGCGGGGGGAACACTGAAGCTTTCTTT	CASSLGSGGNTEAFF
TRBV30	NA	NA	TRBJ1-2	TGTGCCTGGACCTCAGTGATAAACTATGGCTACACCTTC	CAWTSVINYGYTF
TRBV4-3	NA	NA	TRBJ1-2	TGCGCCAGCAGCCAAGATTCCGGACCGGGAATATATGGCTACACCTTC	CASSQDSGPGIYGYTF
TRBV29-1	NA	TRBD1	TRBJ1-1	TGCAGCGTCGGCGACAGGGAGAACACTGAAGCTTTCTTT	CSVGDRENTEAFF
TRBV5-1	NA	TRBD2	TRBJ2-2	TGCGCCAGCACCTTGCTCGGAGACGGGAGGACCGGGGAGCTGTTTTTT	CASTLLGDGRTGELFF
TRBV7-2	NA	TRBD2	TRBJ2-1	TGTGCCAGCAGCTTATGGGGGACTAGCTCAGGCAATGAGCAGTTCTTC	CASSLWGTSSGNEQFF
TRBV5-1	few	NA	TRBJ1-2	TGCGCCAGCAGCTTGGAGAGGGCCGGCTACACCTTC	CASSLERAGYTF
TRBV7-9	NA	TRBD1	TRBJ2-5	TGTGCCAGCAGCGTCGCCGGGACAGGGGAGGAGACCCAGTACTTC	CASSVAGTGEETQYF
TRBV6-5	NA	TRBD2	TRBJ2-5	TGTGCCAGCAGCCGGGGGGTAATGGAGACCCAGTACTTC	CASSRGVMETQYF
TRBV2	NA	NA	TRBJ1-1	TGTGCCAGCAGTGAAGAAGGGGCGAACACTGAAGCTTTCTTT	CASSEEGANTEAFF
TRBV5-1	NA	TRBD1	TRBJ2-7	TGCGCCAGCAGCAGGTCCGGGACAGGGGGCGACGAGCAGTACTTC	CASSRSGTGGDEQYF
TRBV11-2	NA	TRBD2	TRBJ2-1	TGTGCCAGCAGCTTAGTCGGACTAGCGCGCCACAATGAGCAGTTCTTC	CASSLVGLARHNEQFF
TRBV6-5	NA	NA	TRBJ1-1	TGTGCCAGCAGTTACGATGGCAGTCCATCCACTGAAGCTTTCTTT	CASSYDGSPSTEAFF
TRBV7-2	NA	NA	TRBJ2-5	TGTGCCAGCAGCTTGGGAGGGGGGGGAGAGACCCAGTACTTC	CASSLGGGGETQYF
TRBV27	NA	TRBD2	TRBJ2-6	TGTGCCAGCAGTTTTTATAGGACTAGCGGGGCGTCTGGGGCCAACGTCCTGACTTTC	CASSFYRTSGASGANVLTF
TRBV2	NA	NA	TRBJ1-2	TGTGCCAGCAGTGAACGGAGGGCAGGACCCTATGGCTACACCTTC	CASSERRAGPYGYTF
TRBV30	NA	NA	TRBJ2-7	TGTGCCTGGAGTGTTCAGGGGCACGAGCAGTACTTC	CAWSVQGHEQYF
TRBV4-1	NA	NA	TRBJ1-1	TGCGCCAGCAGCCAAGAAAGGACTGCCCCTGAAGCTTTCTTT	CASSQERTAPEAFF
TRBV10-3	NA	NA	TRBJ1-5	TGTGCCATCGGGCAGGGTGATCATCAGCCCCAGCATTTT	CAIGQGDHQPQHF
TRBV6-4	NA	TRBD2	TRBJ2-3	TGTGCCAGCAGTGATAAGCGGGGGGGCCCAGATACGCAGTATTTT	CASSDKRGGPDTQYF
TRBV5-1	NA	NA	TRBJ2-7	TGCGCCAGCAGCCTCAACTTCTACGAGCAGTACTTC	CASSLNFYEQYF
TRBV29-1	NA	TRBD1	TRBJ1-2	TGCAGCGTTATCGGACAGGGGCTCTTCTACACCTTC	CSVIGQGLFYTF
TRBV28	once	NA	TRBJ1-4	TGTGCCAGCAGGAGCGGGGGGGCTGACGAAAAACTGTTTTTT	CASRSGGADEKLFF
TRBV6-1	NA	TRBD1	TRBJ2-1	TGTGCCAGCAAGACAGGGGGCTACAATGAGCAGTTCTTC	CASKTGGYNEQFF
TRBV25-1	NA	NA	TRBJ1-2	TGTGCCAGCAGCCCGACAGACCTCTATGGCTACACCTTC	CASSPTDLYGYTF
TRBV10-2	NA	NA	TRBJ2-3	TGCGCCAGCAGTGTTTTAGGGGGCACAGATACGCAGTATTTT	CASSVLGGTDTQYF
TRBV28	NA	TRBD1	TRBJ1-5	TGTGCCAGCAGCCCCGGTGACAGGGCGATTCGGCCCCAGCATTTT	CASSPGDRAIRPQHF
TRBV28	NA	TRBD1	TRBJ2-7	TGTGCCAGCGACAGGGGGGGGGCCGGTTACGAGCAGTACTTC	CASDRGGAGYEQYF
TRBV2	NA	NA	TRBJ2-1	TGTGCCAGCAGTGTACTTGAGCAGTTCTTC	CASSVLEQFF